Each of the 31 T cell receptor beta chains below was sequenced from the same sample in a study of T cell repertoires in cytomegalovirus infection. Their specific antigens are unknown. A single record per CDR3 protein comes from TCRdb applying MiXCR to the reads. The data contain about 900,000 distinct CDR3 sequences, around 32% of them singletons. Sequencing was performed on cultured CD8+ T cells from PBMCs, taken from culture after CMV antigen stimulation. The receptors originated from a human donor in good health (CMV status not recorded). Some clones in this sample may be carry-over from other donors' samples.

The gene calls are TRBV6-6 and TRBJ2-5; 7 nucleotides agree with TRBD2. CDR3 length: 16 amino acids. V was clipped by 4 bases and J by 5 bases; unmatched bases: 13. Germline V gives CDR1 MNHNY, CDR2 SVGAGI (reference sequence). The DNA of the CDR3 is TGTGCCAGCAGTTTAATCGGGAAGCGGGGTCAGGAGACCCAGTACTTC. Translation: CASSLIGKRGQETQYF.

The V call is TRBV7-9, the J call TRBJ1-2, with 7 positions matching TRBD1. Germline V gene lookup returns CDR1 SEHNR and CDR2 FQNEAQ (reference sequence). V gave up 4 bases and J gave up 0 bases; unmatched junction bases: 8. The CDR3 spans 16 residues. CDR3 nucleotide sequence: TGTGCCAGCAGCTCAGGGGGGACGTTCCCTAACTATGGCTACACCTTC. This translates into CASSSGGTFPNYGYTF.

This clonotype was observed many times. This chain connects TRBV28 to TRBJ2-1; D is uncertain. This CDR3 spans 13 amino acids. The V end lost 3 bases, the J end lost 4 bases, and 7 bases lay between the germline ends. Germline lookup yields CDR1 MDHEN and CDR2 SYDVKM. In DNA form, the CDR3 reads TGTGCCAGCAGTTTCGACGGTTACAATGAGCAGTTCTTC. Translating gives CASSFDGYNEQFF. Drawing the rest from reference TRBV28 and TRBJ2-1, the complete variable domain is DVKVTQSSRYLVKRTGEKVFLECVQDMDHENMFWYRQDPGLGLRLIYFSYDVKMKEKGDIPEGYSVSREKKERFSLILESASTNQTSMYLCASSFDGYNEQFFGPGTRLTVL.

This clonotype was detected only a few times. The chain joins TRBV6-1 to TRBJ2-2; either TRBD1 or TRBD2 may supply D (5 bases each). CDR1 is MNHNS and CDR2 is SASEGT in the germline V gene. V lost 3 bases to trimming and J lost 5 bases, with 10 bases between them. This CDR3 has 14 residues. In DNA, the CDR3 is TGTGCCAGCAGTGACCTAGGGACGACCGGGGAGCTGTTTTTT. This encodes CASSDLGTTGELFF.

The rearrangement joins TRBV25-1 to TRBJ1-1; TRBD1 might be the D (6 bases). Germline assignment: CDR1 MGHDK and CDR2 SYGVNS. V was clipped by 8 bases and J by 4 bases, with 8 bases between them. This CDR3 has 11 amino acids. The CDR3 coding sequence is TGTGCCAGCGTACAGGGCACTGAAGCTTTCTTT. Residues: CASVQGTEAFF.

V is TRBV19 and J is TRBJ1-1; D possibly corresponds to TRBD1 (5 bases). The CDR3 loop spans 11 amino acids. Trimming stripped 9 bases from V and 4 bases from J, with 9 bases between. From germline, CDR1 is LNHDA and CDR2 SQIVND (reference sequence). The CDR3 bases are TGTGCCAGGAGGGGTCGCACTGAAGCTTTCTTT. Translation: CARRGRTEAFF. Full variable domain (missing parts from reference TRBV19 and TRBJ1-1): DGGITQSPKYLFRKEGQNVTLSCEQNLNHDAMYWYRQDPGQGLRLIYYSQIVNDFQKGDIAEGYSVSREKKESFPLTVTSAQKNPTAFYLCARRGRTEAFFGQGTRLTVV.

This clonotype was seen a few times. The chain recombines TRBV12-3 or TRBV12-4 with TRBJ2-2, with 10 bases that match TRBD1. This CDR3 spans 15 amino acids. The V gene end was trimmed by 7 bases and the J gene end by 5 bases; junction bases not matched to a gene: 7. The CDR3 DNA reads as TGTGCCAGCACACGACAGGGGGCGTCTACCGGGGAGCTGTTTTTT. This gives the protein CASTRQGASTGELFF.

Many counts were recorded for this clonotype. V gene TRBV7-6 combines with J gene TRBJ2-2, with 10 bases that match TRBD2. This CDR3 is 16 amino acids long. The V and J ends lost 3 bases and 0 bases, in that order; junction bases with no gene match: 1. Germline loops: CDR1 SGHVS, CDR2 FNYEAQ. The CDR3 nucleotides are TGTGCCAGCAGCTTTAGCGGGGGGCCGAACACCGGGGAGCTGTTTTTT. Its protein is CASSFSGGPNTGELFF.

In its sample, this clonotype was seen a few times. The chain combines TRBV6-1 with TRBJ2-5, with D unresolved. Per germline, CDR1 MNHNS and CDR2 SASEGT. The CDR3 length is 14 residues. V shed 0 bases and J shed 2 bases, with 7 bases lying between them. CDR3 sequence reads: CASSEAGFQETQYF. The CDR3 DNA reads TGTGCCAGCAGTGAAGCCGGGTTTCAAGAGACCCAGTACTTC.

V usage is TRBV7-2 and J usage is TRBJ1-1; 7 nucleotides align to TRBD1. With 9 bases clipped from V and 4 bases from J, the junction kept 8 bases outside the gene matches. Germline V lookup: CDR1 SGHTA, CDR2 FQGNSA. The CDR3 totals 13 residues. This CDR3 is CARTRQGGTEAFF. The CDR3 coding sequence is TGTGCCAGAACCCGACAGGGCGGCACTGAAGCTTTCTTT. Full variable domain (outside the CDR3, taken from reference TRBV7-2 and TRBJ1-1): GAGVSQSPSNKVTEKGKDVELRCDPISGHTALYWYRQSLGQGLEFLIYFQGNSAPDKSGLPSDRFSAERTGGSVSTLTIQRTQQEDSAVYLCARTRQGGTEAFFGQGTRLTVV.

This chain joins TRBV20-1 and TRBJ2-1, with D unresolved. Looked up from germline, CDR1 is DFQATT and CDR2 is SNEGSKA (reference sequence). This CDR3 is built from 13 residues. Trimming took 0 bases from V and 6 from J, leaving 9 bases between them. The CDR3 sequence is CSARDQIVNEQFF. The CDR3 DNA sequence: TGCAGTGCTAGAGATCAAATAGTCAATGAGCAGTTCTTC.

V and J are TRBV7-9 and TRBJ1-2, with TRBD1 as a possible D gene (6 bases). This CDR3 region has 15 residues. V lost 5 bases and J lost 5, with 18 bases in between. CDR1 and CDR2 from the germline V gene are SEHNR and FQNEAQ (reference sequence). CDR3 residues: CASSRDKDFGYGYTF. The CDR3, as DNA: TGTGCCAGCAGCAGGGACAAGGACTTCGGGTATGGCTACACCTTC.

The table lists this clonotype with a few counts. The J gene is TRBJ2-1, the V gene TRBV7-9; 7 bases align to TRBD1. J gave up 10 bases and V 7 bases, and 16 bases lay outside the gene matches. The CDR3 sequence is 15 residues long. Germline V gene sequence: CDR1 SEHNR, CDR2 FQNEAQ (reference sequence). The CDR3, as DNA: TGTGCCAGCAACCCCGGGACAGCCGACTTAGGGGAGCAGTTCTTC. Protein sequence: CASNPGTADLGEQFF.

The V call is TRBV7-9, the J call TRBJ2-3; TRBD2 aligns across 9 bases. V lost 0 bases and J lost 2; bases outside the gene matches: 3. This CDR3 spans 16 amino acids. In germline, CDR1 is SEHNR, CDR2 FQNEAQ (reference sequence). The CDR3 here is CASSLAGLANTDTQYF. For the CDR3, the DNA is TGTGCCAGCAGCTTAGCGGGACTAGCCAACACAGATACGCAGTATTTT.

This clonotype came up many times. The chain uses TRBV5-6 and TRBJ1-1, with TRBD1 matching over 9 bases. The CDR3 covers 12 residues. The V and J ends lost 2 bases and 9 bases, in that order; junction bases with no gene match: 2. CDR1 and CDR2 from the germline V gene are SGHDT and YYEEEE. The CDR3 nucleotides are TGTGCCAGCAGCTTCGGACAGGGGAAAGCTTTCTTT. It codes for CASSFGQGKAFF. Full variable domain (remainder filled in from reference TRBV5-6 and TRBJ1-1): DAGVTQSPTHLIKTRGQQVTLRCSPKSGHDTVSWYQQALGQGPQFIFQYYEEEERQRGNFPDRFSGHQFPNYSSELNVNALLLGDSALYLCASSFGQGKAFFGQGTRLTVV.

This clonotype was seen repeatedly, ten times or more. The rearrangement links TRBV7-9 to TRBJ2-1; TRBD2 agrees at 10 bases. The germline CDR1 and CDR2 sequences are SEHNR and FQNEAQ (reference sequence). J was trimmed by 8 bases and V by 2 bases; bases with no gene match: 3. The CDR3 is 14 amino acids. CDR3 DNA: TGTGCCAGCAGCTTACTAGCGGGGGACGATGAGCAGTTCTTC. Protein product: CASSLLAGDDEQFF.

This clonotype was counted a single time. The chain carries TRBV2 and TRBJ1-2; 7 bases are a match to TRBD1. Germline V lookup: CDR1 SNHLY, CDR2 FYNNEI. The CDR3 covers 15 residues. With 2 bases clipped from V and 5 bases from J, the junction kept 8 bases outside the gene matches. The CDR3 region is CASSEWRGTEYGYTF. For the CDR3, the DNA is TGTGCCAGCAGTGAATGGCGGGGGACAGAATATGGCTACACCTTC.

This clonotype was observed a handful of times. The chain links TRBV27 to TRBJ2-3, with 9 positions matching TRBD2. Germline values: CDR1 MNHEY, CDR2 SMNVEV (reference sequence). The CDR3 is made up of 14 amino acids. V was pared by 5 bases and J by 4 bases, with 4 bases of the junction left unmatched. This CDR3 is CASSASGAPDTQYF. The DNA for the CDR3 is TGTGCCAGCAGTGCTAGCGGGGCCCCAGATACGCAGTATTTT.

This clonotype was detected only a few times. The chain has TRBV12-3 or TRBV12-4 and TRBJ2-3; TRBD2 is a possible D gene (5 bases). The CDR3 extends over 16 amino acids. V was pared by 1 base and J by 6 bases, with 17 bases between. The CDR3 reads CASSLGAGVGQDTQYF. The CDR3, as DNA: TGTGCCAGCAGTTTAGGAGCCGGGGTAGGCCAGGATACGCAGTATTTT.

This clonotype has more than one count but fewer than ten. The chain's CDR3 is CASSFQGRRNTEAFF. The CDR3 bases are TGTGCCAGCAGTTTCCAGGGGCGACGGAACACTGAAGCTTTCTTT. The chain recombines TRBV12-3 or TRBV12-4 with TRBJ1-1; possibly TRBD1 for D (6 bases). The CDR3 consists of 15 residues. V shed 3 bases and J shed 1 base, with 12 bases lying between them.

This clonotype was seen only a few times. DNA of the CDR3: TGTGCCAGCAGCCTAGGGTTATCGCAGTATTTT. Amino acid sequence: CASSLGLSQYF. V gene TRBV27 combines with J gene TRBJ2-3; no clear D. The germline V and J ends were trimmed by 6 bases and 10 bases, with 11 bases remaining between them. CDR1 and CDR2 from the germline V gene are MNHEY and SMNVEV (reference sequence). The CDR3 has 11 amino acids.

Written as DNA, the CDR3 is TGTGCCAGCAGCTTACCGAGGAGGCACAGCACAGATACGCAGTATTTT. Its protein is CASSLPRRHSTDTQYF. The chain recombines TRBV7-2 with TRBJ2-3; a possible D gene is TRBD2 (5 bases). The germline gives CDR1 SGHTA, CDR2 FQGNSA. The CDR3 length is 16 residues. V was cut by 2 bases and J by 0 bases, with 12 bases left in between.

About this clonotype itself: The missing conserved phenylalanine or tryptophan at the end of this CDR3 makes a read error likely. CDR3 coding DNA: TGTGCCAGCAGCTTTGTAGTCCTCACCCAAGAGACCCAGTACTCC. Translation gives CASSFVVLTQETQYS. V is TRBV7-6 and J is TRBJ2-5; no firm D call. Germline values: CDR1 SGHVS, CDR2 FNYEAQ. This CDR3 is 15 amino acids long. V gave up 3 bases and J gave up 1 base, with 12 bases separating them.

This clonotype was seen a few times. This chain connects TRBV13 to TRBJ2-7; possible D gene TRBD1, 6 bases. This CDR3 is 13 amino acids long. V was clipped by 4 bases and J by 4 bases, with 11 bases between them. Germline CDR1 and CDR2: PRHDT and FYEKMQ (reference sequence). The CDR3 coding sequence is TGTGCCAGCAGCTGGGGCAGGGGATACGAGCAGTACGTC. Protein: CASSWGRGYEQYV.

The chain links TRBV4-2 to TRBJ2-2, with TRBD1 matching 9 bases. CDR3 size: 20 residues. From germline, CDR1 is LGHNA and CDR2 YNFKEQ. Losses at the gene ends were 0 bases for V and 6 bases for J; bases not matched to a gene: 17. As DNA, the CDR3 is TGTGCCAGCAGCCAAGATTTCGGGCTAGGGACAGGGATAAGGGCCGGGGAGCTGTTTTTT. Translated, it gives CASSQDFGLGTGIRAGELFF.

This clonotype was seen only a few times. This rearrangement joins TRBV7-9 to TRBJ2-5; 8 nucleotides agree with TRBD1. The CDR3 contains 16 residues. J lost 5 bases, V lost 0 bases, and 8 bases had no gene match. CDR1 and CDR2 from the germline V gene are SEHNR and FQNEAQ (reference sequence). The CDR3 bases are TGTGCCAGCAGCTTAGCATCATCAGGGGGCAGTGAGACCCAGTACTTC. As protein: CASSLASSGGSETQYF.

The chain uses TRBV19 and TRBJ2-7; D may match TRBD1 or TRBD2 (6 bases each). Trimming took off 6 bases at V and 5 bases at J, with 20 bases between the two ends. Germline CDR1 and CDR2: LNHDA and SQIVND (reference sequence). There are 15 residues in the CDR3. CDR3 nucleotides: TGTGCCAGTAGATCCTCCGAGGGGGGTACCCACGAGCAGTACTTC. Its protein is CASRSSEGGTHEQYF.

This clonotype came up a few times. The rearrangement uses TRBV7-9 and TRBJ2-5; tentative D call: TRBD2 (5 bases). The CDR3 has 15 residues. The V end was cut by 7 bases, the J end by 0 bases, with 15 bases between. Per germline, CDR1 SEHNR and CDR2 FQNEAQ (reference sequence). The CDR3 DNA sequence: TGTGCCAGCAAACCGAGGGAGAGGGACCAAGAGACCCAGTACTTC. Translated: CASKPRERDQETQYF. The full variable domain, completed using reference TRBV7-9 and TRBJ2-5, is DTGVSQNPRHKITKRGQNVTFRCDPISEHNRLYWYRQTLGQGPEFLTYFQNEAQLEKSRLLSDRFSAERPKGSFSTLEIQRTEQGDSAMYLCASKPRERDQETQYFGPGTRLLVL.

Many counts were recorded for this clonotype. The V call is TRBV7-6, the J call TRBJ2-5; D gene uncertain. Trimming shortened V by 5 bases and J by 1 base, and 8 bases separated the two germline ends. The CDR3 spans 13 residues. Germline CDR1 and CDR2: SGHVS and FNYEAQ. CDR3 sequence reads: CASSGGPQETQYF. CDR3 DNA sequence: TGTGCCAGCAGCGGCGGACCCCAAGAGACCCAGTACTTC.

This clonotype was counted a few times. The J gene is TRBJ1-5, the V gene TRBV6-1, with TRBD1 as a possible D gene (6 bases). The germline V gene encodes CDR1 MNHNS and CDR2 SASEGT. The V end lost 7 bases, the J end lost 6 bases, and 16 bases lay between the germline ends. The CDR3 runs to 14 residues. The CDR3 is CASILGGGVQPQHF. The DNA for the CDR3 is TGTGCCAGCATCTTGGGTGGGGGCGTTCAGCCCCAGCATTTT.

The V gene is TRBV11-1, the J gene TRBJ2-1, with TRBD1 matching 11 bases. The V gene's germline CDR1 is SGHAT and CDR2 FQDESV (reference sequence). The CDR3 extends over 17 amino acids. With V trimmed by 2 bases and J by 8 bases, 11 bases remained unmatched. DNA of the CDR3: TGTGCCAGCAGCTTAAGGCGCGGGACAGGGGGATGGGATGAGCAGTTCTTC. It yields the protein CASSLRRGTGGWDEQFF.